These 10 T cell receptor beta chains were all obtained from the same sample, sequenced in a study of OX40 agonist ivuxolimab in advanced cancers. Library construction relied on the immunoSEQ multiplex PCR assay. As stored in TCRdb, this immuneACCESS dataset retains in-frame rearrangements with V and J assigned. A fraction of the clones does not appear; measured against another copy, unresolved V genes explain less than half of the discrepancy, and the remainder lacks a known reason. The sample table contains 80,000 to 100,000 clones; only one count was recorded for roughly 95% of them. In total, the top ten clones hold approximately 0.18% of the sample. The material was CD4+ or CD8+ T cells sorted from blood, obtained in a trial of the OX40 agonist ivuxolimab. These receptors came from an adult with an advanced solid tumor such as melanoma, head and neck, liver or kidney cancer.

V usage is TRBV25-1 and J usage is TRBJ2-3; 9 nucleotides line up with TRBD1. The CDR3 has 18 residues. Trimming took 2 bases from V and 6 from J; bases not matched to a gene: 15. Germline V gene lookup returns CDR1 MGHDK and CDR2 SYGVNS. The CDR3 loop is CASSEVATGTGRRDTQYF. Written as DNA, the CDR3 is TGTGCCAGCAGTGAAGTCGCCACCGGGACAGGGAGGAGGGATACGCAGTATTTT.

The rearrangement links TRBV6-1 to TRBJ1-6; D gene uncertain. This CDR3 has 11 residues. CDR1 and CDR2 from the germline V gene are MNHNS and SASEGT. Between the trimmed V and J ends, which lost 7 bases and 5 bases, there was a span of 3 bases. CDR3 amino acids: CASTDNSPLHF. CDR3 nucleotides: TGTGCCAGCACCGATAATTCACCCCTCCACTTT.

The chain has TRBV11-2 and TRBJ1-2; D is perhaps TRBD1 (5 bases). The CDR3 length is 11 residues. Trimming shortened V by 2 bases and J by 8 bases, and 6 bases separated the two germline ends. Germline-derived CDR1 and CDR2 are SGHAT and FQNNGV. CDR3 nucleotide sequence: TGTGCCAGCAGCTTAAGGGGAGGCTACACCTTC. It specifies CASSLRGGYTF. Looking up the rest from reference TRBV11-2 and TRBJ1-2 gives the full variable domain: EAGVAQSPRYKIIEKRQSVAFWCNPISGHATLYWYQQILGQGPKLLIQFQNNGVVDDSQLPKDRFSAERLKGVDSTLKIQPAKLEDSAVYLCASSLRGGYTFGSGTRLTVV.

The chain's CDR3 is CASSQTGVYGYTF. CDR3 nucleotides: TGCGCCAGCAGCCAGACAGGGGTCTATGGCTACACCTTC. The chain joins TRBV4-1 to TRBJ1-2; the match to TRBD1 covers 8 bases. The CDR3 has 13 residues. Germline loops: CDR1 MGHRA, CDR2 YSYEKL. J lost 4 bases, V lost 3 bases, and 1 base had no gene match.

The CDR3 spells CASSPGSIGTEAFF. The CDR3 DNA sequence: TGTGCCAGCAGTCCGGGGAGTATCGGTACTGAAGCTTTCTTT. V gene TRBV5-6 combines with J gene TRBJ1-1; no firm D call. This CDR3 has 14 residues. V was trimmed by 5 bases and J by 5 bases, leaving 16 bases between them. CDR1 and CDR2 (germline): SGHDT, YYEEEE.

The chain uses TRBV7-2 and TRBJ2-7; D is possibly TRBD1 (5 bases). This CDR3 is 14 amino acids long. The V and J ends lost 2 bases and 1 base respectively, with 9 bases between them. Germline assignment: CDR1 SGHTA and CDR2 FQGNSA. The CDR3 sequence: CASSLWGGSYEQYF. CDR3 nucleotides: TGTGCCAGCAGCTTATGGGGCGGATCCTACGAGCAGTACTTC.

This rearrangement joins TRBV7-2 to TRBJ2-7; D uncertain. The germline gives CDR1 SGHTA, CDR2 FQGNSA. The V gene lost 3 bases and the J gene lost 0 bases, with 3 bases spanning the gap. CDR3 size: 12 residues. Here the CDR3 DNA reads TGTGCCAGCAGCTTTAGCTCCTACGAGCAGTACTTC. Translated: CASSFSSYEQYF.

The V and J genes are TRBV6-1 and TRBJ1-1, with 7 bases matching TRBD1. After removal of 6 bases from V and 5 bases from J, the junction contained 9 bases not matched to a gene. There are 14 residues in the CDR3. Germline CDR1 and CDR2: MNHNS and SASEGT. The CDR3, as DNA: TGTGCCAGCAGAGGGGGAGGGGGCAGAACTGAAGCTTTCTTT. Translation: CASRGGGGRTEAFF.

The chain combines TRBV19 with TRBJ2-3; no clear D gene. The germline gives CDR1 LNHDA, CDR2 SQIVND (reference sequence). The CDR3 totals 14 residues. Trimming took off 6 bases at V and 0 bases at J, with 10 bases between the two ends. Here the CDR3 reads CASRVGASTDTQYF. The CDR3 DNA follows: TGTGCCAGTAGGGTGGGCGCTAGCACAGATACGCAGTATTTT.

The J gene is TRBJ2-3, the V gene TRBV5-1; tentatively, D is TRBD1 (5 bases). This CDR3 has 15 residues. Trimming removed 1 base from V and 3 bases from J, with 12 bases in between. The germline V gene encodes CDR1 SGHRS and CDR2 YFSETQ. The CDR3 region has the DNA TGCGCCAGCAGCTTGTCGGTCAGGGATACAGATACGCAGTATTTT. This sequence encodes CASSLSVRDTDTQYF.